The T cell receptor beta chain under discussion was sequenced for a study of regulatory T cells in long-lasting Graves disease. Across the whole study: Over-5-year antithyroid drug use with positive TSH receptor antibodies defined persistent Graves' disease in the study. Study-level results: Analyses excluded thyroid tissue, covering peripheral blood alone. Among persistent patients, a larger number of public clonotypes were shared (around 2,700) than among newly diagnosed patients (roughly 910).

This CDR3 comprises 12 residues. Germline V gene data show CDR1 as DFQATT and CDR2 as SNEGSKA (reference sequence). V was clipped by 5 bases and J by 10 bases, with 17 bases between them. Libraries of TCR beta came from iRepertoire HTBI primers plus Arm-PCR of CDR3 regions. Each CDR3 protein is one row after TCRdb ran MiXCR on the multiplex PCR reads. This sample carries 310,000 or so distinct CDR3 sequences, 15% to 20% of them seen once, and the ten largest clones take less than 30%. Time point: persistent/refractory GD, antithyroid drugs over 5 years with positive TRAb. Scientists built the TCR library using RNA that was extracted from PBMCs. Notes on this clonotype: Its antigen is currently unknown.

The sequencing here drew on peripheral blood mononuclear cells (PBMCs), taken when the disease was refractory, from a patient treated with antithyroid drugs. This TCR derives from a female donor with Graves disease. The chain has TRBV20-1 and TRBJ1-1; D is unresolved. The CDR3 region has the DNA TGCAGTGCTCCCTATGAGGGAGGAAGAGCTTTCTTT. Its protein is CSAPYEGGRAFF.